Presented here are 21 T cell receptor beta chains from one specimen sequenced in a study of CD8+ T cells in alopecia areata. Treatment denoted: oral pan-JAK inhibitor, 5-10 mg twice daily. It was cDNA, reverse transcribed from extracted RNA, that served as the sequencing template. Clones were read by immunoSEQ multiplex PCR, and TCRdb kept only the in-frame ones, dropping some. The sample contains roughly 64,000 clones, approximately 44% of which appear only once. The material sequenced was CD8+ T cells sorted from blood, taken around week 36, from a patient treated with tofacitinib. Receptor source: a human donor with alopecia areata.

The DNA of the CDR3 is TGTGCCAGCAGTTACATCGGATACCAAGAGACCCAGTACTTC. Its protein is CASSYIGYQETQYF. J is TRBJ2-5 and V is TRBV6-5; D is uncertain. The V and J ends lost 2 bases and 0 bases respectively, with 7 bases between them. The CDR3 has 14 residues. The germline V gene encodes CDR1 MNHEY and CDR2 SVGAGI.

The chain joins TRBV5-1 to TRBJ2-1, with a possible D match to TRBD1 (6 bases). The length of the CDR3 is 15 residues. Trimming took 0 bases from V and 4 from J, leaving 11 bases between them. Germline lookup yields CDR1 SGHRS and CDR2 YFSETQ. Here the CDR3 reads CASSLEGTLYNEQFF. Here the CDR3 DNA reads TGCGCCAGCAGCTTGGAAGGGACATTATACAATGAGCAGTTCTTC.

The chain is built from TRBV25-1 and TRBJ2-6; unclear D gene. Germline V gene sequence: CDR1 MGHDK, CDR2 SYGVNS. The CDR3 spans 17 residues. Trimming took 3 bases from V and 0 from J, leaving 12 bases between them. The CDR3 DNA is TGTGCCAGCAGTGAGCCTTCCTGGCGCTCTGGGGCCAACGTCCTGACTTTC. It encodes CASSEPSWRSGANVLTF.

The CDR3 loop reads CASSYSRWGRDNEQFF. The CDR3 DNA reads TGTGCCAGCAGTTACTCCCGCTGGGGTCGAGACAATGAGCAGTTCTTC. J is TRBJ2-1 and V is TRBV6-5; D is ambiguous. In germline, CDR1 is MNHEY, CDR2 SVGAGI. CDR3 length: 16 residues. Trimming shortened V by 0 bases and J by 5 bases, and 14 bases separated the two germline ends.

CDR3 region: CSVEGGTGRYYGYTF. CDR3 bases: TGCAGCGTTGAAGGTGGAACAGGACGATATTATGGCTACACCTTC. This chain uses TRBV29-1 with TRBJ1-2; D might be TRBD1 (5 bases). Trimming took 1 base from V and 5 from J, leaving 17 bases between them. CDR1 SQVTM and CDR2 ANQGSEA come from the germline V gene. This CDR3 region has 15 residues.

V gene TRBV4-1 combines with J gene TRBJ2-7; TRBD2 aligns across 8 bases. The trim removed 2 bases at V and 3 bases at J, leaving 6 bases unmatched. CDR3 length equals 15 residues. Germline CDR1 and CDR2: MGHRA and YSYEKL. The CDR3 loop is CASSQTPGLVYEQYF. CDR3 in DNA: TGCGCCAGCAGCCAAACCCCGGGACTAGTCTACGAGCAGTACTTC.

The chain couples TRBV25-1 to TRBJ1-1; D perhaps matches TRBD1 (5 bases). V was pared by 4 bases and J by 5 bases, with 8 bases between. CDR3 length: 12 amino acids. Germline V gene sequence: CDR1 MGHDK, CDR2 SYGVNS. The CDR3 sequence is CASSVPGTEAFF. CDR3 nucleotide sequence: TGTGCCAGCAGTGTTCCAGGGACTGAAGCTTTCTTT.

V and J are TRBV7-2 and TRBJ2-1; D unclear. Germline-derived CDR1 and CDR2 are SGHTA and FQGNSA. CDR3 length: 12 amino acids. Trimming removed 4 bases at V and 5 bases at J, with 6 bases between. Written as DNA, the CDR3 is TGTGCCAGCAGCTCCTCAAACAATGAGCAGTTCTTC. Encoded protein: CASSSSNNEQFF.

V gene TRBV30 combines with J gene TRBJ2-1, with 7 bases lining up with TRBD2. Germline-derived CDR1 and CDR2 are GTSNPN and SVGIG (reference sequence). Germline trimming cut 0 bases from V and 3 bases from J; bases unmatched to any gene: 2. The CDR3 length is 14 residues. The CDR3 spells CAWSVTSDYNEQFF. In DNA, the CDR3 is TGTGCCTGGAGTGTAACTAGCGACTACAATGAGCAGTTCTTC.

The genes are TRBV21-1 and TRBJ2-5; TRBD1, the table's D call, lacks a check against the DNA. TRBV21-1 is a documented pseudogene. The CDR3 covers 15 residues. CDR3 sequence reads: CASSKQEPSQETQYF. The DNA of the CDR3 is TGTGCCAGCAGCAAACAGGAACCATCCCAAGAGACCCAGTACTTC.

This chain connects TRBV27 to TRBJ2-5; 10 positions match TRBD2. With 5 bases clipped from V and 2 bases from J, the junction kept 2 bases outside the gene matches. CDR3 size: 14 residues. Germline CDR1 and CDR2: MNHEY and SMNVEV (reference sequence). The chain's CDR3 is CASSTLAGQETQYF. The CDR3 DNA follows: TGTGCCAGCAGTACACTAGCGGGACAAGAGACCCAGTACTTC.

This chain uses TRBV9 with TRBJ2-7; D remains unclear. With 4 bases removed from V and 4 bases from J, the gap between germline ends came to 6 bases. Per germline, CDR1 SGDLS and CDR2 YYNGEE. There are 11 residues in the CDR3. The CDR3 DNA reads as TGTGCCAGCAGCCTATCTTACGAGCAGTACTTC. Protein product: CASSLSYEQYF.

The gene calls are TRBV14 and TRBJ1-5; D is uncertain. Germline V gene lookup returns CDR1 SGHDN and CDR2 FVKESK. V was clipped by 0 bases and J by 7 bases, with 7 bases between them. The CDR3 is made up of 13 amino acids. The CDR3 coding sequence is TGTGCCAGCAGCCAAGAACTCGGGCAGCCCCAGCATTTT. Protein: CASSQELGQPQHF. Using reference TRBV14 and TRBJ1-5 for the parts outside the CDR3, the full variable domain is EAGVTQFPSHSVIEKGQTVTLRCDPISGHDNLYWYRRVMGKEIKFLLHFVKESKQDESGMPNNRFLAERTGGTYSTLKVQPAELEDSGVYFCASSQELGQPQHFGDGTRLSIL.

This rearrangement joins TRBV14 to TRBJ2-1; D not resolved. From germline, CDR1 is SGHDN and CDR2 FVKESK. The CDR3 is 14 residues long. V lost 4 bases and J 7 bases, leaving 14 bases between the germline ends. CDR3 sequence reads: CASSRGGVGNEQFF. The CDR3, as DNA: TGTGCCAGCAGCCGAGGTGGTGTGGGGAATGAGCAGTTCTTC.

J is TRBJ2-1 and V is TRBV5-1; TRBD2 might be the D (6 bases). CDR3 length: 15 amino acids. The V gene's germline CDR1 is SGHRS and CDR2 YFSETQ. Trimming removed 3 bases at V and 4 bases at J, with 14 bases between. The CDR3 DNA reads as TGCGCCAGCAGCTCAGTAGCGGCTGTATACAATGAGCAGTTCTTC. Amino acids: CASSSVAAVYNEQFF.

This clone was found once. CDR3 amino acids: CASSSGRLEAFF. The CDR3 DNA sequence: TGTGCCAGCAGCTCGGGGCGGTTGGAAGCTTTCTTT. The chain employs TRBV7-2 and TRBJ1-1, with a tentative D call TRBD1 (5 bases). Looked up from germline, CDR1 is SGHTA and CDR2 is FQGNSA. CDR3 length equals 12 residues. Trimming stripped 4 bases from V and 8 bases from J, with 11 bases between. Variable domain in full (rest from reference TRBV7-2 and TRBJ1-1): GAGVSQSPSNKVTEKGKDVELRCDPISGHTALYWYRQSLGQGLEFLIYFQGNSAPDKSGLPSDRFSAERTGGSVSTLTIQRTQQEDSAVYLCASSSGRLEAFFGQGTRLTVV.

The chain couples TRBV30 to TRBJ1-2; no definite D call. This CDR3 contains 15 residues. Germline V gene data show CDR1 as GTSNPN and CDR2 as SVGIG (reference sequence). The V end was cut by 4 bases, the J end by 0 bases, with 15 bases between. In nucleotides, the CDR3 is TGTGCCTGGAAACCGACACTTCAACCTAACTATGGCTACACCTTC. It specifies CAWKPTLQPNYGYTF.

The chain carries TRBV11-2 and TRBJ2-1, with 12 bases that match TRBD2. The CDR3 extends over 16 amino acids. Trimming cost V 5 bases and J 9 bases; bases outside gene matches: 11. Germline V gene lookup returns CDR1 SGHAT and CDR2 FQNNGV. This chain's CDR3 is CASSLPLAGGRGEQFF. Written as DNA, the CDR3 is TGTGCCAGCAGCCTTCCACTAGCGGGAGGCCGGGGTGAGCAGTTCTTC. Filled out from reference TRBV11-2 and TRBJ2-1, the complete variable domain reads EAGVAQSPRYKIIEKRQSVAFWCNPISGHATLYWYQQILGQGPKLLIQFQNNGVVDDSQLPKDRFSAERLKGVDSTLKIQPAKLEDSAVYLCASSLPLAGGRGEQFFGPGTRLTVL.

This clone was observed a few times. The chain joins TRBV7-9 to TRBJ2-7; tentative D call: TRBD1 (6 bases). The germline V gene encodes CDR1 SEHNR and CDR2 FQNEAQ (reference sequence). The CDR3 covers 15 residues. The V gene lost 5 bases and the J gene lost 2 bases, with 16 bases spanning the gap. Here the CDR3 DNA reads TGTGCCAGCAGCCCCACAGGGATTCGCCCCTACGAGCAGTACTTC. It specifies CASSPTGIRPYEQYF.

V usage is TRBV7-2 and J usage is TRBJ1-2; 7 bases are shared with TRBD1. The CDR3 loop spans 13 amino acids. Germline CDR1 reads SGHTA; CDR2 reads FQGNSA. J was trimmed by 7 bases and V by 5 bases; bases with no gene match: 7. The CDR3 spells CASSQSNRGGYTF. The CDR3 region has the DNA TGTGCCAGCAGCCAGTCCAACAGGGGTGGCTACACCTTC.

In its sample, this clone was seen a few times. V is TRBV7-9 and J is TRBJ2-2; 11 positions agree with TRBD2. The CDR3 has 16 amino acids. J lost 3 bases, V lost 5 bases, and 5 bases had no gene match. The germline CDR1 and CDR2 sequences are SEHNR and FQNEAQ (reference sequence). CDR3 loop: CASSPPSGRYTGELFF. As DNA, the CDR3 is TGTGCCAGCAGCCCCCCTAGCGGGAGGTACACCGGGGAGCTGTTTTTT.